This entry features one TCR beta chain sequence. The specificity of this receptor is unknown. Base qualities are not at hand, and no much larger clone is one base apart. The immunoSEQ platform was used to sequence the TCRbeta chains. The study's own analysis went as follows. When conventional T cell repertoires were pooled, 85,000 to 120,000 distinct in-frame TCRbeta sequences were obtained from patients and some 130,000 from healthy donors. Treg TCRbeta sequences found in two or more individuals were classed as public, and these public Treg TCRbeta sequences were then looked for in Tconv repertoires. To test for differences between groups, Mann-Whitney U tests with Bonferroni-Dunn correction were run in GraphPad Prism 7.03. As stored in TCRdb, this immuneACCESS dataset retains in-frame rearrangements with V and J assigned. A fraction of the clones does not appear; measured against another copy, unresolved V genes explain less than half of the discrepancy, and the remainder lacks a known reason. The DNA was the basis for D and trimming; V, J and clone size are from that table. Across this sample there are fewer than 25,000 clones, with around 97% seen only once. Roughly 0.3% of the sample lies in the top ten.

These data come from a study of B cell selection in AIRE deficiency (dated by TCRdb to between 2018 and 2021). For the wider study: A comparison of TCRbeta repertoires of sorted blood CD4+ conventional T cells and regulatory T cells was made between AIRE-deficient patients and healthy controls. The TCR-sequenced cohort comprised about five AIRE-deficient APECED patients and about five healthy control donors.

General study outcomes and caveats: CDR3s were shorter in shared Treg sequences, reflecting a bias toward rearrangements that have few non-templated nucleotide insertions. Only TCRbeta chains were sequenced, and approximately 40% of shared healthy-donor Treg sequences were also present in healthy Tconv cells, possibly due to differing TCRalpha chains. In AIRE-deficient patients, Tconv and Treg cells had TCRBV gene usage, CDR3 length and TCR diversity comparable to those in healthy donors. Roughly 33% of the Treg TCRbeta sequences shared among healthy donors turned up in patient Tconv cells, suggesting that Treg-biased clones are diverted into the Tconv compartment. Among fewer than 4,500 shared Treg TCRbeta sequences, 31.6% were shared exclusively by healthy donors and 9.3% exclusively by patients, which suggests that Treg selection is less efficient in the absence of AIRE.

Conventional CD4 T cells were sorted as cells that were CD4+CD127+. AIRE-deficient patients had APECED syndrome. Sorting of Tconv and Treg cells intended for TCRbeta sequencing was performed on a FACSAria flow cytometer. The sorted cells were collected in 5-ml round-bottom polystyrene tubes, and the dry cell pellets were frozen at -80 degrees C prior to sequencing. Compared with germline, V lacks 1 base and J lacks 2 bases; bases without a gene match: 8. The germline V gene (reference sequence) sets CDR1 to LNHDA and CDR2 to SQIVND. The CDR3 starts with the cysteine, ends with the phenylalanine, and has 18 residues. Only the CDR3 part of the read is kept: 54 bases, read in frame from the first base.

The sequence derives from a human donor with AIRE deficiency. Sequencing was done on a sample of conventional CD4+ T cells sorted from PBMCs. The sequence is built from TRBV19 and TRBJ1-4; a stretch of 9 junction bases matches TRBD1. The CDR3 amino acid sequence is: CASSIGRTGGATNEKLFF. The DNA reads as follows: TGTGCCAGTAGTATAGGCCGAACAGGGGGCGCGACTAATGAAAAACTGTTTTTT. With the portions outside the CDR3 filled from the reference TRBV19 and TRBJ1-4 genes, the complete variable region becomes DGGITQSPKYLFRKEGQNVTLSCEQNLNHDAMYWYRQDPGQGLRLIYYSQIVNDFQKGDIAEGYSVSREKKESFPLTVTSAQKNPTAFYLCASSIGRTGGATNEKLFFGSGTQLSVL.